This section outlines one TCR beta chain sequence together with its context. This record belongs to a study of T cell changes during pregnancy in multiple sclerosis. TCRdb keeps only in-frame clones here, not all; method: immunoSEQ multiplex PCR. Seen here are tens of thousands of clones, roughly nine tenths observed once, and the top ten hold around 1.6%. The CDR3 loop spans 17 amino acids. The germline gives CDR1 MNHNS, CDR2 SASEGT. The V gene lost 0 bases and the J gene lost 4 bases, with 18 bases spanning the gap. Sequencing used peripheral blood, obtained in the first trimester of pregnancy. V usage is TRBV6-1 and J usage is TRBJ1-1; D gene unclear. The origin of this receptor is a female donor in good health, enrolled as a control in a pregnancy study. CDR3 region: CASSEALGRARGTEAFF. CDR3 DNA: TGTGCCAGCAGTGAAGCCCTGGGGAGGGCGCGAGGCACTGAAGCTTTCTTT.